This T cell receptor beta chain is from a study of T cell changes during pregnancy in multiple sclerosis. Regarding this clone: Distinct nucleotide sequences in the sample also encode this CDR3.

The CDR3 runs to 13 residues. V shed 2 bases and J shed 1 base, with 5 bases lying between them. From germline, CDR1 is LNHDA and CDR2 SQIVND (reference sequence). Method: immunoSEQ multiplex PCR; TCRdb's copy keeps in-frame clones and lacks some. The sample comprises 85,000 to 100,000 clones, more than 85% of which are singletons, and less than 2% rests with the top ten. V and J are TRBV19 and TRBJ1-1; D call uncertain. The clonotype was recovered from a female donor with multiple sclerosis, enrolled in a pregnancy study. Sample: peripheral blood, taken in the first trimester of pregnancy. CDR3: CASSISGNTEAFF. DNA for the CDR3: TGTGCCAGTAGTATATCAGGGAACACTGAAGCTTTCTTT.